This T cell receptor beta chain was identified during a study of T-cell reconstitution after alpha-beta-depleted transplantation in children. Molecular barcoding with unique molecular identifiers was used for the TCRbeta library. TCRdb fed the PCR reads into MiXCR, producing one record per CDR3 protein. This sample has 200,000 to 250,000 distinct CDR3 sequences, with roughly 8.2% found just once. Broader study findings: By about two months after transplant, alpha-beta T cells reportedly arose from several hundred graft clones that had expanded. By one year post-transplant, T-cell counts and diversity largely arose from T cells that were newly produced. Surviving recipient T cells and thymic progenitors produced the high day-60 TCRbeta diversity seen in some patients.

This clonotype appeared many times. The antigen is unknown. V lost 1 base and J lost 4, with 19 bases in between. Per the germline V gene, CDR1 is SGHVS and CDR2 is FQNEAQ. This CDR3 comprises 17 residues. Specimen: PBMCs, mostly from graft donor cells, collected 180 days after TCRalphabeta/CD19-depleted stem cell transplant. The sequence derives from a male patient aged 10 to 17 who had a stem cell transplant for acute lymphoblastic leukemia, so the T cells may come from the graft donor. The genes are TRBV7-8 and TRBJ1-2; a possible D gene is TRBD1 (5 bases). CDR3 loop: CASSLDPPWKGSYGYTF. Here the CDR3 DNA reads TGTGCCAGCAGCTTAGACCCCCCGTGGAAGGGGAGCTATGGCTACACCTTC.